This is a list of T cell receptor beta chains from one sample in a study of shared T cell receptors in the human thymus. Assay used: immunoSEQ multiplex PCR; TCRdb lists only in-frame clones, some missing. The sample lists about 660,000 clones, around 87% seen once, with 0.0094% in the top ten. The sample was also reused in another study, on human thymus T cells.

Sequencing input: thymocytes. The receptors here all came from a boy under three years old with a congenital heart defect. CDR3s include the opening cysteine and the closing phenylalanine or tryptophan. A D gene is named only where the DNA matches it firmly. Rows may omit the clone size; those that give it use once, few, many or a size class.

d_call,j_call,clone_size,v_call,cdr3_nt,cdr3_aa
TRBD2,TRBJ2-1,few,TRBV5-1,TGCGCCAGCAGCTTGCTCCCCGGGACTAGCGACAATGAGCAGTTCTTC,CASSLLPGTSDNEQFF
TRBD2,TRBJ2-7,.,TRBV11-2,TGTGCCAGCAGCCCGAGCGGGAGTTACGAGCAGTACTTC,CASSPSGSYEQYF
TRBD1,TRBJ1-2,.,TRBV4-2,TGTGCCAGCAGCCAGGACAGGGGAGACTATGGCTACACCTTC,CASSQDRGDYGYTF
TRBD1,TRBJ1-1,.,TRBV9,TGTGCCAGCTCCGTTTCCGGGACAGGGATCCGGAACACTGAAGCTTTCTTT,CASSVSGTGIRNTEAFF
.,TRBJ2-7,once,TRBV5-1,TGCGCCAGCAGGAGGACAGATCCCTACGAGCAGTACTTC,CASRRTDPYEQYF
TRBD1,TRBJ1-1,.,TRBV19,TGTGCCAGTAGTTTCGGACAGGGGAATACTGAAGCTTTCTTT,CASSFGQGNTEAFF
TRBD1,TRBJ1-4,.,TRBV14,TGTGCCAGCAGCCAGAATACACGGACAGGAAAAGTTAAAGAAAAACTGTTTTTT,CASSQNTRTGKVKEKLFF
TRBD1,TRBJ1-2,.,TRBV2,TGTGCCAGCAGTCCCCGACAGGGCTACTTC,CASSPRQGYF
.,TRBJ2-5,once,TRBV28,TGTGCCAGCAGGGACAGACAAGAGACCCAGTACTTC,CASRDRQETQYF
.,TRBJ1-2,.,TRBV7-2,TGTGCCAGCAGCCTCGATTTTTGGGCAGCGGATGGGGGGGGCTACACCTTC,CASSLDFWAADGGGYTF
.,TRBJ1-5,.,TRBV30,TGTGCCTGGAACATTCCTAATCAGCCCCAGCATTTT,CAWNIPNQPQHF
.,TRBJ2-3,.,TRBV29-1,TGCAGCGTTGAAAACCCCAGGACTCGCGGAGGCACAGATACGCAGTATTTT,CSVENPRTRGGTDTQYF
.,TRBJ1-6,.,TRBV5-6,TGTGCCAGCAGCTTGGGTACAGGGACCTCCTATAATTCCCCCCTCCACTTT,CASSLGTGTSYNSPLHF
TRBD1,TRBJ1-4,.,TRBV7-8,TGTGCCAGCAGCTTAGCGCAATTGACAGGGGAGAATGAAAAACTGTTTTTT,CASSLAQLTGENEKLFF
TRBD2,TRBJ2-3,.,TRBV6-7,TGTGCCAGCAGTTACTCGCCTATAGCGGGCCCAGATACGCAGTATTTT,CASSYSPIAGPDTQYF
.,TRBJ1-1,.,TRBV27,TGTGCCAGCAGTTCACGACACCACCTCGGGAGGGACACTGAAGCTTTCTTT,CASSSRHHLGRDTEAFF
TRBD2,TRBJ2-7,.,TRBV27,TGTGCCAGCAGTTTCACCGGGGCGCGGGGGGAGCAGTACTTC,CASSFTGARGEQYF
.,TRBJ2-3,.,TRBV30,TGTGCCTGGAGTGCGCTAAATGGGGAGACGCAGTATTTT,CAWSALNGETQYF
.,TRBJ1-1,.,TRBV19,TGTGCCAGTAGTACAGACCGGAGGGGAAGGACTGAAGCTTTCTTT,CASSTDRRGRTEAFF
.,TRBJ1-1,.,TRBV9,TGTGCCAGCAGCCCCACCGGGGAGGGGAAGCTGAACACTGAAGCTTTCTTT,CASSPTGEGKLNTEAFF
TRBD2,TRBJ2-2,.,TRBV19,TGTGCCAGTAGTAGACTAGCGGGGGGCCATTCCGGGGAGCTGTTTTTT,CASSRLAGGHSGELFF
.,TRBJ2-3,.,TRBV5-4,TGTGCCAGCAGCTTGAACAGGAACACAGATACGCAGTATTTT,CASSLNRNTDTQYF
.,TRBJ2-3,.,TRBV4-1,TGCGCCAGCAGCCAAGTGGTCGGGATAGGCACAGATACGCAGTATTTT,CASSQVVGIGTDTQYF
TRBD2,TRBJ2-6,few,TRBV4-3,TGCGCCAGCAGCCAAGCTCCGGTGGCAGCGGGGGGGGACTCTGGGGCCAACGTCCTGACTTTC,CASSQAPVAAGGDSGANVLTF
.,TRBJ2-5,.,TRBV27,TGTGCCAGCGGCCACATGTGGGAGACCCAGTACTTC,CASGHMWETQYF
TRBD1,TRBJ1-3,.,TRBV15,TGTGCCACCAGCCCACGGACAGGGGGAAATCCAGGCTCTGGAAACACCATATATTTT,CATSPRTGGNPGSGNTIYF
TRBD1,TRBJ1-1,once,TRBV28,TGTGCCAGCAGTTTATCGTATCGGACAGGGGGTTTGAACACTGAAGCTTTCTTT,CASSLSYRTGGLNTEAFF
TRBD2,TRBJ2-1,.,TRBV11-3,TGTGCCAGCAGCCGAGCCTGGGCGGGAGGGGAGAATGAGCAGTTCTTC,CASSRAWAGGENEQFF
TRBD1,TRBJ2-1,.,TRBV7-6,TGTGCCAGCAGCTTAGGACAGGGTTATGAGCAGTTCTTC,CASSLGQGYEQFF
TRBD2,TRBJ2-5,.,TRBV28,TGTGCCAGCAGTCTTGGGGGCGGGGGGGCCCCGGGAGAGACCCAGTACTTC,CASSLGGGGAPGETQYF
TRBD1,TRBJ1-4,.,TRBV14,TGTGCCAGCAGCCAAGAGGGACAGCACAATGAAAAACTGTTTTTT,CASSQEGQHNEKLFF
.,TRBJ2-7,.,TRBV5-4,TGTGCCAGCAGCGGGACATCTACCTACGAGCAGTACTTC,CASSGTSTYEQYF
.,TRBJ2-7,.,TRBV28,TGTGCCAGCAGCCCATCGAGGACATTCCTCTACGAGCAGTACTTC,CASSPSRTFLYEQYF
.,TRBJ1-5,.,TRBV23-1,TGCGCCAGCAGTCACTGCGGAAGGCCGGGTCAGCCCCAGCATTTT,CASSHCGRPGQPQHF
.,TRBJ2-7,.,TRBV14,TGTGCCAGCAGCCAAACCCCGGACAGATCCTACGAGCAGTACTTC,CASSQTPDRSYEQYF
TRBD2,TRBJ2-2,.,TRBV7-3,TGTGCCAGCAGCTCCCATGCCGGGGGGTCAGGGACCGGGGAGCTGTTTTTT,CASSSHAGGSGTGELFF
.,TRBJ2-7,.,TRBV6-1,TGTGCCAGCAGTGAACGGGGGAGAGACTCCTACGAGCAGTACTTC,CASSERGRDSYEQYF
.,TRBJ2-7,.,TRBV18,TGTGCCAGCGCTAAAACCTACGAGCAGTACTTC,CASAKTYEQYF
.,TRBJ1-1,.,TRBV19,TGTGCCAGTAGTCCCGGCCGGGAGGTTAACACTGAAGCTTTCTTT,CASSPGREVNTEAFF
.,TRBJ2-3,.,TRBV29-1,TGCAGCGTTGTTCGGGATACGCAGTATTTT,CSVVRDTQYF
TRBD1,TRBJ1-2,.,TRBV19,TGTGCCAGTAGTATGATCCGGGACAGGGCTAACTATGGCTACACCTTC,CASSMIRDRANYGYTF
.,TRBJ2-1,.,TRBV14,TGTGCCAGCAGCCCCCGGGTGAATGAGCAGTTCTTC,CASSPRVNEQFF
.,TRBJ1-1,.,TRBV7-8,TGTGCCAGCAGCTTACTGAGGACAGTGCTTGTCACTGAAGCTTTCTTT,CASSLLRTVLVTEAFF
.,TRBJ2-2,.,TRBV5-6,TGTGCCAGCAGCTTCCCCCTCGGGGAGCTGTTTTTT,CASSFPLGELFF
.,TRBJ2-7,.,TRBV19,TGTGCCAGTAGTATCAAGGGAGGATACGAGCAGTACTTC,CASSIKGGYEQYF
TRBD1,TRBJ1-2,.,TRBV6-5,TGTGCCAGCAGTCGTTCGACAGGGGAGGACTATGGCTACACCTTC,CASSRSTGEDYGYTF
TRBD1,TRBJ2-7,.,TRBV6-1,TGTGCCACCAAAATCGGACAGGGCCCTTCCGAGCAGTACTTC,CATKIGQGPSEQYF
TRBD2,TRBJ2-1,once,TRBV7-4,TGTGCCAGCAGCTTAGCTCCTAGCGGGCCCCCTAGCTCCTACAATGAGCAGTTCTTC,CASSLAPSGPPSSYNEQFF
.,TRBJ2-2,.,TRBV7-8,TGTGTGGGGGGTATTGGCGGGGAGCTGTTTTTT,CVGGIGGELFF
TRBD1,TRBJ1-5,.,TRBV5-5,TGTGCCAGCAGCTTGGGGGCAGGGGGCAAAGTTCAGCCCCAGCATTTT,CASSLGAGGKVQPQHF
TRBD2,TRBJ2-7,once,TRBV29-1,TGCAGCGCCTGGACTAGCGGGAGCTACGAGCAGTACTTC,CSAWTSGSYEQYF
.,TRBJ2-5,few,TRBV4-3,TGCGCCAGCAGCCAGTTTCGGGGGCGGGGGGAGACCCAGTACTTC,CASSQFRGRGETQYF
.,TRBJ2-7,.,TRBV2,TGTGCCAGCAGTGAAAGGTCAAAGGACTTCTCCTACGAGCAGTACTTC,CASSERSKDFSYEQYF